This TCR beta chain was recorded in a study of CD8+ T cells in alopecia areata. Overall study: Treatment of the treated patients consisted of oral tofacitinib, 5 to 10 mg twice daily.

General study results and limits: Persistence during tofacitinib was seen for many expanded lesional clones in scalp and blood. Because one nonresponder was included, the link of baseline CD8+ expansion to response is considered uncertain.

V was trimmed by 7 bases and J by 5 bases, leaving 5 bases between them. The CDR3 spans 11 residues. Germline CDR1 MNHEY, CDR2 SMNVEV (reference sequence). cDNA prepared by RNA extraction and subsequent reverse transcription served as the template for sequencing. Sequencing was performed with immunoSEQ multiplex PCR; in TCRdb, only in-frame clones are kept and a portion is missing. Of around 70,000 clones detected, 29% appear once; the ten largest clones hold 15%. A note on this clone: The antigen is unknown. Other DNA sequences of this sample code for an identical CDR3.

Treatment indicated: oral pan-JAK inhibitor, 5-10 mg twice daily. The chain employs TRBV27 and TRBJ2-2; D gene uncertain. The sequence was obtained from a human donor with alopecia areata. Sequencing was performed on CD8+ T cells sorted from blood, taken at week 4, from a patient treated with tofacitinib. The CDR3 sequence is CASTGTGELFF. CDR3 DNA sequence: TGTGCCAGCACAGGAACCGGGGAGCTGTTTTTT.